This T cell receptor (beta chain) derives from a study of patients and donors after allogeneic stem cell transplantation. TCRdb processed the RT-PCR reads anew with MiXCR; each CDR3 protein has one entry. The repertoire holds roughly 9,900 distinct CDR3 sequences, with 20% to 25% as singletons. The germline V gene has CDR1 SQVTM and CDR2 ANQGSEA. The CDR3 spans 13 residues. Trimming stripped 7 bases from V and 3 bases from J, with 13 bases between. This clonotype has ten or more counts. The chain has TRBV29-1 and TRBJ2-4; D not resolved. Input material: blood, either unsorted or a sorted T cell fraction (not recorded which). The clonotype was recovered from a human donor who was either an allogeneic HSCT recipient or a stem cell or donor lymphocyte infusion donor (not recorded which). It is not recorded whose cells these are; they may come from a transplant donor. The CDR3 here is CSATGGVKNIQYF. The CDR3 DNA is TGCAGCGCAACTGGTGGGGTCAAAAACATTCAGTACTTC.